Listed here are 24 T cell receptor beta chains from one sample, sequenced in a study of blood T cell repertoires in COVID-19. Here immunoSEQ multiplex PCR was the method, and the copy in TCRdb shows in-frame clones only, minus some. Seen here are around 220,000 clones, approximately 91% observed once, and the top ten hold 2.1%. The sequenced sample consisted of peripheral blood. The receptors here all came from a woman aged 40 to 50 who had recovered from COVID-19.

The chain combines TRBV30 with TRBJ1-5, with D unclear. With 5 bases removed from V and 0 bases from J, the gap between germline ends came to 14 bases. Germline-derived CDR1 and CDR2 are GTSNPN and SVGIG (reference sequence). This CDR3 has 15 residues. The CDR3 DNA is TGTGCCTGGGGGCTGGCAGACTATAGCAATCAGCCCCAGCATTTT. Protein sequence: CAWGLADYSNQPQHF. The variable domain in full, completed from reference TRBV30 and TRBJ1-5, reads SQTIHQWPATLVQPVGSPLSLECTVEGTSNPNLYWYRQAAGRGLQLLFYSVGIGQISSEVPQNLSASRPQDRQFILSSKKLLLSDSGFYLCAWGLADYSNQPQHFGDGTRLSIL.

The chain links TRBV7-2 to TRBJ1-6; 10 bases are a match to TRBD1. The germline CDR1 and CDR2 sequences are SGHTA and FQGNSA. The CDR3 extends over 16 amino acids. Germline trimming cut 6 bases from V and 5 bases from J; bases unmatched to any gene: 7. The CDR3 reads CASRSRQGADNSPLHF. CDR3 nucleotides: TGTGCCAGCAGATCACGACAGGGGGCGGATAATTCACCCCTCCACTTT.

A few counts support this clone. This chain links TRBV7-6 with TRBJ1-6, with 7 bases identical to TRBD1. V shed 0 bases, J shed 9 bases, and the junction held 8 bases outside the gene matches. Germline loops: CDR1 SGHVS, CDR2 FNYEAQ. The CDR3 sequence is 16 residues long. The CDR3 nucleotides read TGTGCCAGCAGCTTAGCGCTAAGACAGGGAGCTTCACCCCTCCACTTT. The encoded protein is CASSLALRQGASPLHF.

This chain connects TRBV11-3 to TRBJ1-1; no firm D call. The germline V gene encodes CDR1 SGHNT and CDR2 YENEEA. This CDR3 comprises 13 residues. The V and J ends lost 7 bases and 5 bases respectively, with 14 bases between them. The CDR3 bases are TGTGCCAGCACCCTCGCGAGAGGAACTGAAGCTTTCTTT. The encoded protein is CASTLARGTEAFF.

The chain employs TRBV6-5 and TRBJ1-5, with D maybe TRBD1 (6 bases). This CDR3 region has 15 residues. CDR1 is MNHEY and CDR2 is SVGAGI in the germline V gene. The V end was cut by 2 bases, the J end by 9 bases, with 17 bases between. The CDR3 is CASSYGRQVFGPQHF. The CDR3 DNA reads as TGTGCCAGCAGTTACGGCCGACAGGTTTTCGGGCCCCAGCATTTT.

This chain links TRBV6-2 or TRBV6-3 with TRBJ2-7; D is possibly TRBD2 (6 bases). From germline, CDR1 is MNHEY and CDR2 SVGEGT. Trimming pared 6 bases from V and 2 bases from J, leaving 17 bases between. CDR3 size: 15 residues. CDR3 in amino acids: CASSKRAEGPYEQYF. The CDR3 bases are TGTGCCAGCAGCAAGCGCGCGGAGGGGCCCTACGAGCAGTACTTC.

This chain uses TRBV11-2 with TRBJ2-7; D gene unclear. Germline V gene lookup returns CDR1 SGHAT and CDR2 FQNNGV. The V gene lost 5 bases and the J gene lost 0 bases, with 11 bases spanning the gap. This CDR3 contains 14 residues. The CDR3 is CASSPDSVSYEQYF. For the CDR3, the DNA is TGTGCCAGCAGCCCCGACTCGGTCTCCTACGAGCAGTACTTC.

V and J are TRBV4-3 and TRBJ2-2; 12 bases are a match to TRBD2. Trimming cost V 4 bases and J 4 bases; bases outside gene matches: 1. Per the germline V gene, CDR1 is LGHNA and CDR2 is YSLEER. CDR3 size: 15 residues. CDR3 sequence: CASSPGLAGTGELFF. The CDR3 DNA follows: TGCGCCAGCAGCCCGGGACTAGCGGGCACCGGGGAGCTGTTTTTT.

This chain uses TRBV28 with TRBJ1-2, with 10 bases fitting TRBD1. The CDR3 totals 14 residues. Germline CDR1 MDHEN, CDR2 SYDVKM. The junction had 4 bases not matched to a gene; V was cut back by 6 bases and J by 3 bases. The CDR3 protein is CASRGQGRYYGYTF. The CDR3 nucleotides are TGTGCCAGCAGGGGACAGGGGAGATACTATGGCTACACCTTC.

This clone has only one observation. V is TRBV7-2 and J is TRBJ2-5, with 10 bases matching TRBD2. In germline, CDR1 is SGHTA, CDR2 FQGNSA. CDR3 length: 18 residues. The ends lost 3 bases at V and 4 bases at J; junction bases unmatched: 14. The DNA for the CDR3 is TGTGCCAGCAGCTTTGGGGACTCAAGCGGGGGGGCCGGAGAGACCCAGTACTTC. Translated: CASSFGDSSGGAGETQYF.

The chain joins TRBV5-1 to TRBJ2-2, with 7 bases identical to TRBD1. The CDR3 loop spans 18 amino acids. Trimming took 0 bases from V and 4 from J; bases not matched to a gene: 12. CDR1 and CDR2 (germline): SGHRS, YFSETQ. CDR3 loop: CASSLDIAGTVFTGELFF. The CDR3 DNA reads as TGCGCCAGCAGCTTGGATATAGCCGGGACAGTTTTCACCGGGGAGCTGTTTTTT.

As DNA, the CDR3 is TGTGCCAGCAGCTCCCTAAATTACAATGAGCAGTTCTTC. Amino acids: CASSSLNYNEQFF. The chain is built from TRBV11-3 and TRBJ2-1; D gene unclear. Trimming pared 4 bases from V and 4 bases from J, leaving 8 bases between. The V gene's germline CDR1 is SGHNT and CDR2 YENEEA. The CDR3 runs to 13 residues.

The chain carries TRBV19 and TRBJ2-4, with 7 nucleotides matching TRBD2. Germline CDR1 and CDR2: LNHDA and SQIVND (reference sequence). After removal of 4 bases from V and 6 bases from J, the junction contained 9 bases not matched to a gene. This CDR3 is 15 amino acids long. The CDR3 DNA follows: TGTGCCAGTAGTACACGGACTTCGGGGGGAAACATTCAGTACTTC. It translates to CASSTRTSGGNIQYF.

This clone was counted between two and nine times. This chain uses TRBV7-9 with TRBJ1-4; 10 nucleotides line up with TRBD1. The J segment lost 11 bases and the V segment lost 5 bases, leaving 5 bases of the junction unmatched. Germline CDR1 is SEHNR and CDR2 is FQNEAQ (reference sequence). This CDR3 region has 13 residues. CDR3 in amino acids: CASSRDRGQKLFF. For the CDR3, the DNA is TGTGCCAGCAGCAGGGACAGGGGCCAGAAACTGTTTTTT.

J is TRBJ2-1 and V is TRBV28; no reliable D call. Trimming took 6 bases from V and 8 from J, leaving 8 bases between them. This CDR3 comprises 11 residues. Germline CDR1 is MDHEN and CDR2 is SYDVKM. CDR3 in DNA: TGTGCCAGCAGGGTGACACATGAGCAGTTCTTC. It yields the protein CASRVTHEQFF.

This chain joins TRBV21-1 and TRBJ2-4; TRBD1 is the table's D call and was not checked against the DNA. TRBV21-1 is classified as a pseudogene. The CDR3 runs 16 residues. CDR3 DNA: TGTGCCAGCAGCAATGACAGGGGGGGAGGCAAAAACATTCAGTACTTC. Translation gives CASSNDRGGGKNIQYF.

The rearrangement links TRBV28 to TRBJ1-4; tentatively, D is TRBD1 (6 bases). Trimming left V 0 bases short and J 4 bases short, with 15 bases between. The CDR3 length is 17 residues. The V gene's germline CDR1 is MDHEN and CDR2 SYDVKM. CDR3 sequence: CASSLWLHRAVNEKLFF. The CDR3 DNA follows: TGTGCCAGCAGTTTATGGCTACACAGGGCGGTTAATGAAAAACTGTTTTTT.

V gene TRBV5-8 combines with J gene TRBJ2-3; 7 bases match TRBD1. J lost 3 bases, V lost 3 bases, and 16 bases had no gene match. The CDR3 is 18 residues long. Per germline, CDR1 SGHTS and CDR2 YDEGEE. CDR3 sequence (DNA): TGTGCCAGCAGCTCTTTCGCGACAGGGACGATCTTGACAGATACGCAGTATTTT. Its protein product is CASSSFATGTILTDTQYF.

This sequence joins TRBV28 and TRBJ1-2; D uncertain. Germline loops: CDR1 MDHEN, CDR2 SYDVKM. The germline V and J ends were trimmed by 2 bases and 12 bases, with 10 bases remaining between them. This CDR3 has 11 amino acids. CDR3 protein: CASSLTRSHTF. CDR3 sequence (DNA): TGTGCCAGCAGTTTAACGCGGAGCCACACCTTC.

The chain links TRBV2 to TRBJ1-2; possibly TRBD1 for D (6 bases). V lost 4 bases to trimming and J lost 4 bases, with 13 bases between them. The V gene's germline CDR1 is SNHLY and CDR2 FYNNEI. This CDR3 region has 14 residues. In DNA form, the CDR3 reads TGTGCCAGCAGTGTCGTGGGGGCGGCCTATGGCTACACCTTC. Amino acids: CASSVVGAAYGYTF.

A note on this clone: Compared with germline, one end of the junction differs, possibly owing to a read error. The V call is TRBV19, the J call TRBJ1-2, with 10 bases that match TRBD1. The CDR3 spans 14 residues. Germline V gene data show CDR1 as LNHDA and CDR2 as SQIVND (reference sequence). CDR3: CASSHLHPGQGLAF. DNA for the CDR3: TGTGCCAGTAGTCATCTCCATCCGGGACAGGGGTTGGCCTTC.

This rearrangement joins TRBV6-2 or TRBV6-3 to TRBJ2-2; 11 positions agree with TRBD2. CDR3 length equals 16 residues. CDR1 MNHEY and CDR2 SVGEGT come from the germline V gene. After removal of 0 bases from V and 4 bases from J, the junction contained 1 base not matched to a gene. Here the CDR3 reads CASSYSSGRATGELFF. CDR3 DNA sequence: TGTGCCAGCAGTTACTCTAGCGGGAGGGCCACCGGGGAGCTGTTTTTT.

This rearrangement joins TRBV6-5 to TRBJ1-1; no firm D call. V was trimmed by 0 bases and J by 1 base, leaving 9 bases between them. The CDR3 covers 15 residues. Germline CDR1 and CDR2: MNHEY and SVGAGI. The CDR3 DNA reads TGTGCCAGCAGTTACTCTAAAGGGAGGAACACTGAAGCTTTCTTT. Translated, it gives CASSYSKGRNTEAFF.

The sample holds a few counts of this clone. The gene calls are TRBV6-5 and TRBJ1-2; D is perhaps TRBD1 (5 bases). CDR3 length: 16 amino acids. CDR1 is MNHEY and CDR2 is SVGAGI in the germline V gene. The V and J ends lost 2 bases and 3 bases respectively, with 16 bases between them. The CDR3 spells CASSYGPWGRDYGYTF. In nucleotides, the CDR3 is TGTGCCAGCAGTTACGGGCCCTGGGGGAGGGACTATGGCTACACCTTC.